This T cell receptor (beta chain) derives from a study of blood T cell repertoires in COVID-19. The overall study: Researchers got acute and convalescent COVID-19 samples from the United States, Italy and Spain. T cells, B-cell-depleted T cells, or PBMCs provided the cDNA or gDNA that served as material.

The germline gives CDR1 MNHEY, CDR2 SMNVEV (reference sequence). This CDR3 has 16 residues. Trimming removed 5 bases at V and 2 bases at J, with 17 bases between. Authors' methods: For nucleated cells, counts were estimated from reference gene primer amplification. Here immunoSEQ multiplex PCR was the method, and the copy in TCRdb shows in-frame clones only, minus some. V, J and clone size are those of that table, while D and trimming were read from the DNA. The top ten hold approximately 7% of the sample, which has 360,000 or so clones, 90% seen once. This receptor was taken from a man aged 18 to 29 with active or convalescent COVID-19. The rearrangement joins TRBV27 to TRBJ2-3; the D gene is possibly TRBD2 (6 bases). Sample: peripheral blood. CDR3 protein: CASSLRISGSTDTQYF. In nucleotides, the CDR3 is TGTGCCAGCAGTCTCCGAATTAGCGGATCCACAGATACGCAGTATTTT.